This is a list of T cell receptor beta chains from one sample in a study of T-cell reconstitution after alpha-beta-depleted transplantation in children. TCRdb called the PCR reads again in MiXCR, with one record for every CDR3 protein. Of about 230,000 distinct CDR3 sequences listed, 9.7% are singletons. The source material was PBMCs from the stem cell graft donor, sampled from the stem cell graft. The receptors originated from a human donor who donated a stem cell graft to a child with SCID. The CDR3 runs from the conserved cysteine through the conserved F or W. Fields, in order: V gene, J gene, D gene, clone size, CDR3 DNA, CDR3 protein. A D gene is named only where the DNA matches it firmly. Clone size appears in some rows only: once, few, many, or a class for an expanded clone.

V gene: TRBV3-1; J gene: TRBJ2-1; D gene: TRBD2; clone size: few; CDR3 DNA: TGTGCCAGCTGTTTAGGGAGCAGCGGGGGGGCCGCCTACAATGAGCAGTTCTTC; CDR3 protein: CASCLGSSGGAAYNEQFF
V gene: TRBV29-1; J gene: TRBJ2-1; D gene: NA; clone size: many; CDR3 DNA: TGCAGCGTTGAACTAGAACAGGGTTGGTCCTACAATGAGCAGTTCTTC; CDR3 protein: CSVELEQGWSYNEQFF
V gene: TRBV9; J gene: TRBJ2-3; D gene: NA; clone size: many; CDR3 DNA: TGTGCCAGCAGCCTCGGCCTCGGGGGCTCAGATACGCAGTATTTT; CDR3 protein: CASSLGLGGSDTQYF
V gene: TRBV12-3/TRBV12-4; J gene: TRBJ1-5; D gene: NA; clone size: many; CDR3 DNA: TGTGCCAGCAGTTTAGCGGAAGGGGTAGGGGCTAATCAGCCCCAGCATTTT; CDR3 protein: CASSLAEGVGANQPQHF
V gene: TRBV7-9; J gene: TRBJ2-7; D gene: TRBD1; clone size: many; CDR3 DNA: TGTGCCAGCAGCCCCGGACAGGGGAAATCCTACGAGCAGTACTTC; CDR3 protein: CASSPGQGKSYEQYF
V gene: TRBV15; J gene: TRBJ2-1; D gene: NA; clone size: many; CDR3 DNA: TGTGCCACCAGCAGACCAGGGATTCAAACTGAGCAGTTCTTC; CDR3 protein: CATSRPGIQTEQFF
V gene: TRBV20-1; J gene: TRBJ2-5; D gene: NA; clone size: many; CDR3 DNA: TGCAGTGCTAGAAAACAAGAGACCCAGTACTTC; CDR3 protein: CSARKQETQYF
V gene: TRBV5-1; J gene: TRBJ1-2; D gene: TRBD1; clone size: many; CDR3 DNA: TGCGCCAGCAGTAAGGGACAGGGGAATGGCTACACCTTC; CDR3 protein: CASSKGQGNGYTF
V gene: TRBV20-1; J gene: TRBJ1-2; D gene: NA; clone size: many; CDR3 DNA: TGCAGTGCTAGAGACAGGGACTATGGCTACACCTTC; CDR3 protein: CSARDRDYGYTF
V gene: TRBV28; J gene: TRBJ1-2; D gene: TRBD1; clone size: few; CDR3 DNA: TGTGCCAGCAGTTTCGTAGATACGGGACAGCTCTATGGCTACACCTTC; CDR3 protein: CASSFVDTGQLYGYTF
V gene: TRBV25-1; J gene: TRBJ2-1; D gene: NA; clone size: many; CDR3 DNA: TGTGCCAGCAGTTACGGACAGTACAATGAGCAGTTCTTC; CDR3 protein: CASSYGQYNEQFF
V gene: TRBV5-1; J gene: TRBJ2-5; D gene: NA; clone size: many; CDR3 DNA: TGCGCCAGCAGCTCTAATCAAGAGACCCAGTACTTC; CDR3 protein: CASSSNQETQYF
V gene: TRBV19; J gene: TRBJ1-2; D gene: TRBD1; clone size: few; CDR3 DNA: TGTGCCAGCCAAAGGACAGGGCCCTATGGCTACACCTTC; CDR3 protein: CASQRTGPYGYTF
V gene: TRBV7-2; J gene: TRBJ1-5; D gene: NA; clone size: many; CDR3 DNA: TGTGCCAGCAGCTCCAGACCGAATCAGCCCCAGCATTTT; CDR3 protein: CASSSRPNQPQHF
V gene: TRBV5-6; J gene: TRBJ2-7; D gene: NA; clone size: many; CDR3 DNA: TGTGCCAGCAGCTTGGGGATTCCGAACTCCTACGAGCAGTACTTC; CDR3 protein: CASSLGIPNSYEQYF
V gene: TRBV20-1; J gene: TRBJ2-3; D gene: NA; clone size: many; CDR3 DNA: TGCAGTGCCCCCTCTAGCACAGATACGCAGTATTTT; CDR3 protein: CSAPSSTDTQYF
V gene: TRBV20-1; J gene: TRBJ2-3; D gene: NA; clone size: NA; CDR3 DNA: TGCAGTGCTAGAGATCGAACACTAACCCGAGGGGATACGCAGTATTTT; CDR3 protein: CSARDRTLTRGDTQYF
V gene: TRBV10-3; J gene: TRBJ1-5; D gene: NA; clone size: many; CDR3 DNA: TGTGCCATCAGTGAGGAAGGGCCTAATCAGCCCCAGCATTTT; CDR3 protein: CAISEEGPNQPQHF
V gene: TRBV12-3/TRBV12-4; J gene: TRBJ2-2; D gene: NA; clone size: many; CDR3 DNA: TGTGCCAGCAGTTTACTTAGGTCCACCGGGGAGCTGTTTTTT; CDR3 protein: CASSLLRSTGELFF
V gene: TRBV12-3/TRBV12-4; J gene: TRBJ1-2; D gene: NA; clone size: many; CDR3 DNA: TGTGCCAGCCGGAGGAGTGGGGCAGGGCATGGCTACACCTTC; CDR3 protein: CASRRSGAGHGYTF
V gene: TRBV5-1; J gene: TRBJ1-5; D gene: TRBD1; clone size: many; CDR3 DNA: TGCGCCAGCAGCTTGGCGCCACCGGGACAGGGCCATCAGCCCCAGCATTTT; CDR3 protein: CASSLAPPGQGHQPQHF
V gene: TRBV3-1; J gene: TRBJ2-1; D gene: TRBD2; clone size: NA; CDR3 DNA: TGTGCCAGCAGGCTATTAGCGGGGATCAATGAGCAGTTCTTC; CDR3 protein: CASRLLAGINEQFF
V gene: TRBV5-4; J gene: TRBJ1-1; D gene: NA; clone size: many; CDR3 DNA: TGTGCCAGCAGCTTGCGGATGGGGCACACTGAAGCTTTCTTT; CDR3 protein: CASSLRMGHTEAFF
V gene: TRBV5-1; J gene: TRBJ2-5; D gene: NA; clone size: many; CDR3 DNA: TGCGCCAGCAGCCCCGGGCGCAGCGGGCCATCCTACCAAGAGACCCAGTACTTC; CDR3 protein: CASSPGRSGPSYQETQYF
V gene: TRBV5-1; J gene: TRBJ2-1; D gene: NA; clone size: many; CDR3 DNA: TGCGCCAGCAGCTTGGGAAACTCCTACAATGAGCAGTTCTTC; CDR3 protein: CASSLGNSYNEQFF
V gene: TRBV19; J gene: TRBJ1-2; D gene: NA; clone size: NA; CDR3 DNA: TGTGCCAGTAGTCTACAGGCGCGCGCTAACTATGGCTACACCTTC; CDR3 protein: CASSLQARANYGYTF
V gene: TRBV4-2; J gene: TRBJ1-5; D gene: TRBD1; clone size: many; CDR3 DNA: TGTGCCAGCAGCCATTCCGGACAGGGCAATCAGCCCCAGCATTTT; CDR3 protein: CASSHSGQGNQPQHF
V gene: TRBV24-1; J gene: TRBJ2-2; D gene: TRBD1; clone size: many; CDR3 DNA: TGTGCCACCGCCAGACAGGGTTCGGGCACCGGGGAGCTGTTTTTT; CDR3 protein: CATARQGSGTGELFF
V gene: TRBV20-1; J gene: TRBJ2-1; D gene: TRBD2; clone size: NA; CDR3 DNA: TGCAGTGCCCCGGGACTAGCTGCCTACAATGAGCAGTTCTTC; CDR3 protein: CSAPGLAAYNEQFF
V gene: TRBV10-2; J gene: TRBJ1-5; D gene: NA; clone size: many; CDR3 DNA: TGCGCCAGCAGTGAGGGCGGTCGAGGGGGCAATCAGCCCCAGCATTTT; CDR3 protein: CASSEGGRGGNQPQHF
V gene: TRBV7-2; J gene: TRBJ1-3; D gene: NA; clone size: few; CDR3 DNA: TGTGCCAGCACCCTGTCCCCCTCTGGAAACACCATATATTTT; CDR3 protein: CASTLSPSGNTIYF
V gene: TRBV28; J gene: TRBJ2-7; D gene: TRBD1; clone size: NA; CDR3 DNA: TGTGCCAGCAACCCACGGGGGACAGGGACGTACTTC; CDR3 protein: CASNPRGTGTYF
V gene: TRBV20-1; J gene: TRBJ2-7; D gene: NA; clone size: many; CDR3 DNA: TGCAGTGCTAGTGGAGCAGGCACTGAGCAGTACTTC; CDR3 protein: CSASGAGTEQYF
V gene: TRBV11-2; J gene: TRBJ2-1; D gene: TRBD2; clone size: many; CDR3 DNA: TGTGCCAGCAGCTTAGAGGGGACTAGCGGGGGGGTCAATGAGCAGTTCTTC; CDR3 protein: CASSLEGTSGGVNEQFF
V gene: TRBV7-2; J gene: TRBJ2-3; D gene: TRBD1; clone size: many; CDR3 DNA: TGTGCCAGCAGCTACAGGGGCGACAGCACAGATACGCAGTATTTT; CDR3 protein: CASSYRGDSTDTQYF
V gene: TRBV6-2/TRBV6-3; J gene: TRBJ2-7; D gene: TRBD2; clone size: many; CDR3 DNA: TGTGCCAGCAGTTACTCGTTGACCGGGGGGGCCTACGAGCAGTACTTC; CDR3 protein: CASSYSLTGGAYEQYF
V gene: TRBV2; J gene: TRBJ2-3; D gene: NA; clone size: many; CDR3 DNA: TGTGCCAGCAGTGAAACCCTCTCCACAGATACGCAGTATTTT; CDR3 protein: CASSETLSTDTQYF
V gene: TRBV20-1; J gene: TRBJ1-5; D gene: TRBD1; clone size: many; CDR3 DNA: TGCAGTGCTAGAGAGCTGGACAGGGTGTTCAATCAGCCCCAGCATTTT; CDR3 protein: CSARELDRVFNQPQHF
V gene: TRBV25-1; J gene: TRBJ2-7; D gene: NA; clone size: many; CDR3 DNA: TGTGCCAGCAGTGAGGACTATTTTGTCGAGCAGTACTTC; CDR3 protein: CASSEDYFVEQYF
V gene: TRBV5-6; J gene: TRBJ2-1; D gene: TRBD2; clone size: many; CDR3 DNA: TGTGCCAGCAGCAGGACTAGCGGGGGGTACAATGAGCAGTTCTTC; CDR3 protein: CASSRTSGGYNEQFF
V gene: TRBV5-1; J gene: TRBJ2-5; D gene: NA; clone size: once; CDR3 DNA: TGCGCCAGTTACAGGGTCCAAGAGACCCAGTACTTC; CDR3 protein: CASYRVQETQYF
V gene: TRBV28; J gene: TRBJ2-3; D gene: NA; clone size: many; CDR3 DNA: TGTGCCAGCACCTCACTAGCTATGAGGACAGATACGCAGTATTTT; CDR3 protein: CASTSLAMRTDTQYF
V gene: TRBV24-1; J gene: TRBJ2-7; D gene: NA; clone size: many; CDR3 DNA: TGTGCCACCAGTGATTTGGGCTACGAGCAGTACTTC; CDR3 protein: CATSDLGYEQYF
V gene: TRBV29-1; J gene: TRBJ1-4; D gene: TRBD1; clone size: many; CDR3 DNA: TGCAGCGTTGAGACAGGGGGCGTTGAAAAACTGTTTTTT; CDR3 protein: CSVETGGVEKLFF
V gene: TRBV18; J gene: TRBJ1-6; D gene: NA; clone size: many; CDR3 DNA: TGTGCCAGCTCACCATCGACCAGGGAGTTGAGTCAGGCCCTCCACTTT; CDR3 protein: CASSPSTRELSQALHF
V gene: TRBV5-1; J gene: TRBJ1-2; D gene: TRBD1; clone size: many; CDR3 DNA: TGCGCCAGCAACCCTGAGGGGGCGAATTATGGCTACACCTTC; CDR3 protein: CASNPEGANYGYTF
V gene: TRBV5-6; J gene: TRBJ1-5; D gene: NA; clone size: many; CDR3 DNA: TGTGCCAGCAGCTTGTTTGAGGATAGGGTGGGCAATCAGCCCCAGCATTTT; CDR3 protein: CASSLFEDRVGNQPQHF
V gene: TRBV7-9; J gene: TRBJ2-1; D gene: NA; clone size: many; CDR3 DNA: TGTGCCAGCAGCTTAGCAGGCGGGGATGAGCAGTTCTTC; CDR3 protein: CASSLAGGDEQFF
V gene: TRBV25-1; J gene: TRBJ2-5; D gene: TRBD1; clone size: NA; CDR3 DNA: TGTGCCAGCAGTGGTGTAGCGCGGACAGGGGAAGGAGAGACCCAGTACTTC; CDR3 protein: CASSGVARTGEGETQYF
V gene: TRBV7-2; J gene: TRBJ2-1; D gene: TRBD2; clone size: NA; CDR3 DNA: TGTGCCAGCAGCTTAATCGGACTAGGGGAGAATGAGCAGTTCTTC; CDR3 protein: CASSLIGLGENEQFF
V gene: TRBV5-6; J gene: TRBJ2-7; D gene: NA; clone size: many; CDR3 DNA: TGTGCCAGCAGTCCTTGGGGCTCCTACGAGCAGTACTTC; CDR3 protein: CASSPWGSYEQYF